This T cell receptor (beta chain) was identified in a study of blood T cells in healthy people across ages. Study-wide results and caveats: The donors' CMV status was not determined, possibly confounding changes in expanded clonotypes. Donors of long life had a larger count of naive CD4+ cells and greater diversity than aged donors. Unsorted PBMCs ruled out conclusive naive versus antigen-experienced comparison. In older individuals, TCR beta diversity per million T cells was lower, falling roughly linearly with age.

With a J-beta primer mix and a sample-barcoded 5' primer, a second PCR ran 7 to 11 cycles. TCRdb ran MiXCR on the 5' RACE reads and lists one entry per CDR3 protein. The table lists about 640,000 distinct CDR3 sequences, roughly 43% of them singletons. Concerning this clonotype itself: Its matching antigen is unknown.

This TCR derives from an elderly man in good health. The sequencing sample was made of blood.

The CDR3 DNA reads TGCAGTGTCCAAACCGGGACTGGCGATTCCTACGAGCAGTACTTC. Amino acids: CSVQTGTGDSYEQYF. The chain has TRBV20-1 and TRBJ2-7, with D perhaps matching TRBD2 (6 bases). Germline-derived CDR1 and CDR2 are DFQATT and SNEGSKA (reference sequence). The CDR3 is made up of 15 amino acids. The V and J ends lost 7 bases and 1 base respectively, with 20 bases between them.